The present entry profiles one TCR beta chain with its context. This sample stems from a study of CD8 T cells in Susac syndrome. Reverse transcription of 0.5 to 1 ug RNA was performed with random hexamers. TCRdb passed the immunoSEQ multiplex PCR reads through MiXCR, listing each CDR3 protein once. Counted here are roughly 50,000 distinct CDR3 sequences, nearly 95% occurring once; the ten biggest clones make up 0.35% to 0.5%. CDR1 is SGHTA, CDR2 FQGNSA, per germline. Trimming removed 2 bases from V and 1 base from J; junction bases left unmatched: 5. This CDR3 has 18 amino acids. The gene calls are TRBV7-2 and TRBJ2-1; 13 nucleotides agree with TRBD2. The sample consisted of CD8+ T cells from PBMCs. The TCR comes from a human donor in good health. The CDR3 loop is CASSLLGLAGVSYNEQFF. The CDR3 bases are TGTGCCAGCAGCTTACTTGGACTAGCGGGAGTGTCCTACAATGAGCAGTTCTTC.